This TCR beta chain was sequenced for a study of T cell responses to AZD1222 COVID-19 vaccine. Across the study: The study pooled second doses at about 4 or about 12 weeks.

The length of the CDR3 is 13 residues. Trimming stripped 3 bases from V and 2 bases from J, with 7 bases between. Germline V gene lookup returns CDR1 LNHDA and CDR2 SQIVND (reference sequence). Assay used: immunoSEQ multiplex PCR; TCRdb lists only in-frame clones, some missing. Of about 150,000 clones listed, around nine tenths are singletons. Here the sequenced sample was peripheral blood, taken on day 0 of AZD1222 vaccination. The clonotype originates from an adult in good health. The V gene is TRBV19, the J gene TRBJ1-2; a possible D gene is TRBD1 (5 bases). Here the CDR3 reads CASSIPGNYGYTF. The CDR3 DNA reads TGTGCCAGTAGTATTCCAGGGAACTATGGCTACACCTTC.